Reported below is one TCR beta chain. Genomic DNA of every subset was divided equally among multiple immunoSEQ plates. Produced via immunoSEQ multiplex PCR; TCRdb's table is partial and in-frame only. The table lists about a million clones, approximately 75% of them singletons. V lost 6 bases, J lost 6 bases, and 12 bases stayed unmatched. CDR3 length equals 15 residues. The germline V gene has CDR1 MNHGY and CDR2 SAAAGT. The data were taken from a study of shared clonotypes between healthy human individuals. The clonotype originates from a man between 18 and 29 years old in good health. Some clones in this sample may be carry-over from other donors' samples. V usage is TRBV6-8 and J usage is TRBJ2-7; 9 bases match TRBD2. The specimen was memory CD4+ T cells from PBMCs. Noted subset: CD45RA-negative fraction. In DNA form, the CDR3 reads TGTGCCAGCAGGGGGATGCGGGAGGGCCCGGCCGAGCAGTACTTC. Translation: CASRGMREGPAEQYF.